This T cell receptor (beta chain) emerged from a study of long-term antiretroviral therapy in people with HIV. For the study at large: The 2015 immediate-ART recommendation came about a decade after the earliest samples. Study observations and caveats: Repertoires in HIV (unlike those of controls) had narrower CDR3 length ranges. ART was followed by higher diversity that remained below transplant donor controls. Every time point showed a repertoire led by clones expanded before ART.

Runs used v3.0 of the immunoSEQ assay and were done at survey level. Here immunoSEQ multiplex PCR was the method, and the copy in TCRdb shows in-frame clones only, minus some. The table shows more than 12,000 clones, with just over 75% occurring only once. V lost 8 bases to trimming and J lost 0 bases; unmatched junction nucleotides: 8. CDR3 length: 15 amino acids. A word on this clone: Its target is unknown.

The chain carries TRBV23-1 and TRBJ2-7, with 9 bases that match TRBD2. TRBV23-1 has ORF status, its function being uncertain. The sequences come from unsorted PBMCs, collected 1.3 years before starting antiretroviral therapy. The receptor was isolated from a middle-aged man with HIV. The CDR3 nucleotides read TGCGCCAGCGTCTTAGCGGGGGCCCACTCCTACGAGCAGTACTTC. The encoded protein is CASVLAGAHSYEQYF.